The source of this TCR beta chain is a study of blood T cell repertoires in COVID-19. Whole-study context: The United States, Italy and Spain were the sources of the acute and convalescent COVID-19 samples. PBMCs, B-cell-depleted T cells, or T cells were the source of the cDNA or gDNA that made up the material.

Original data processing: Nucleated cell number was recorded as an estimate derived from reference gene primer amplification. The table came from immunoSEQ multiplex PCR; TCRdb's copy has only in-frame clones and leaves some out. That table gives V, J and clone size, and the DNA gave D and trimming. The sample records approximately 67,000 clones, over 80% being singletons. The CDR3 consists of 12 residues. CDR1 and CDR2 from the germline V gene are SGHTA and FQGNSA. Trimming stripped 5 bases from V and 2 bases from J, with 6 bases between. The origin of this receptor is a middle-aged man with active COVID-19. The rearrangement joins TRBV7-2 to TRBJ1-1; D unclear. The sample comprised peripheral blood. As DNA, the CDR3 is TGTGCCAGCAGCATCAGAAACACTGAAGCTTTCTTT. Translation gives CASSIRNTEAFF.